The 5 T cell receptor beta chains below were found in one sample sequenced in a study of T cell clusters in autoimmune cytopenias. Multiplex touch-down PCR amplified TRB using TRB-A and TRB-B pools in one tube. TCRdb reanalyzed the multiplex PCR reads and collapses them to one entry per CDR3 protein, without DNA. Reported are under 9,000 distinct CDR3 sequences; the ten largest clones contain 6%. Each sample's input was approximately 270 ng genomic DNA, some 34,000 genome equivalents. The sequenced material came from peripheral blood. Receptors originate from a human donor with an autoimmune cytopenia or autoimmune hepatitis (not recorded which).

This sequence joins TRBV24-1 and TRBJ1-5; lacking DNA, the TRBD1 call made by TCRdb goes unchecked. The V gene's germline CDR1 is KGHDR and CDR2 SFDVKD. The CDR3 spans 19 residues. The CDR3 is CATSDLRDKGRYSNQPQHF.

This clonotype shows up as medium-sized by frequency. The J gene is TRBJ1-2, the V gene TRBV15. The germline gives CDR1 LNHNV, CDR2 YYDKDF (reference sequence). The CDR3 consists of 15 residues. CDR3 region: CATSRDSTDYYGYTF.

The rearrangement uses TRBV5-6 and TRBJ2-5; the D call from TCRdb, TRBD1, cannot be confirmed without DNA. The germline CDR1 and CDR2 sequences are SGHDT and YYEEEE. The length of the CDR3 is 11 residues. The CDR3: CASSSLETQYF.

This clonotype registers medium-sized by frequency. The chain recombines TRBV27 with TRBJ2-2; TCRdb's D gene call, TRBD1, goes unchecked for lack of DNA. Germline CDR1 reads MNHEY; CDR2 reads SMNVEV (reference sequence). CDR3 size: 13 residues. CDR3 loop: CASSFWGSGELFF.

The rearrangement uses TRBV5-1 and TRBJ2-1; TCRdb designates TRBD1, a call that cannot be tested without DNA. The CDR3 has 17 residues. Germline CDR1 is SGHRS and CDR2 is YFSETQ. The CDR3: CASSLAIRVRSYNEQFF.